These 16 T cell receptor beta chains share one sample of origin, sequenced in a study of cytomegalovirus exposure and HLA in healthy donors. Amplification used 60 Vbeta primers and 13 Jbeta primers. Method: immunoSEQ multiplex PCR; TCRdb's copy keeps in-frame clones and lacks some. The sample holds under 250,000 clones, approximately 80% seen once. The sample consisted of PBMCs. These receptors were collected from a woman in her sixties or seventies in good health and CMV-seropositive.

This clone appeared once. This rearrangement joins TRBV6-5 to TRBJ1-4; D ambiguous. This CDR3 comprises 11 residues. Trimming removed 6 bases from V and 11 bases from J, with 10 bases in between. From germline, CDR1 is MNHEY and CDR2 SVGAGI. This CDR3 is CASRNHEKLFF. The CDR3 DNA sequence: TGTGCCAGCAGAAACCACGAGAAACTGTTTTTT.

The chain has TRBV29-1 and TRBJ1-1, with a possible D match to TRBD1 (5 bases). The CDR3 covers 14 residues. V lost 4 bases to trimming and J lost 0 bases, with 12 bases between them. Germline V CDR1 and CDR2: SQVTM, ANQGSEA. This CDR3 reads CSVVKTAMNTEAFF. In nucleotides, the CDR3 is TGCAGCGTTGTAAAGACAGCGATGAACACTGAAGCTTTCTTT.

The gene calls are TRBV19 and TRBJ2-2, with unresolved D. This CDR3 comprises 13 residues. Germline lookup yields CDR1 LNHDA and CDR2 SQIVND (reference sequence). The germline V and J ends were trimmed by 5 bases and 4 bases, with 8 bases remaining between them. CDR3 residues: CASSLASTGELFF. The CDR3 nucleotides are TGTGCCAGTAGTCTGGCTAGCACCGGGGAGCTGTTTTTT.

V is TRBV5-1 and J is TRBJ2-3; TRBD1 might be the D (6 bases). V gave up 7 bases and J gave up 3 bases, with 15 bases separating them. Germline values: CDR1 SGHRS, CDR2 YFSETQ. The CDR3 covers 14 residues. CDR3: CASSGTTRTDTQYF. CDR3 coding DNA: TGCGCCAGCTCGGGGACAACGAGGACAGATACGCAGTATTTT.

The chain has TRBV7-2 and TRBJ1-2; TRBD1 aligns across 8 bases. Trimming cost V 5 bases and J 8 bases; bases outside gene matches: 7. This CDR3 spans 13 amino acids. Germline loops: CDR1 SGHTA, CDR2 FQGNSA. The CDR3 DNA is TGTGCCAGCAGCCGGGACAGGCAAGGGGGCTACACCTTC. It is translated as CASSRDRQGGYTF. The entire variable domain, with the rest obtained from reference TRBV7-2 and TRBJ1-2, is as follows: GAGVSQSPSNKVTEKGKDVELRCDPISGHTALYWYRQSLGQGLEFLIYFQGNSAPDKSGLPSDRFSAERTGGSVSTLTIQRTQQEDSAVYLCASSRDRQGGYTFGSGTRLTVV.

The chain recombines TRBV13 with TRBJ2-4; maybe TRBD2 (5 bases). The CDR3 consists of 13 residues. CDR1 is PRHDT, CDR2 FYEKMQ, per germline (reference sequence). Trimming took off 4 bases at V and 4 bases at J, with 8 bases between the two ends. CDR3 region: CASSSLVKNIQYF. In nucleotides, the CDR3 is TGTGCCAGCAGCTCACTAGTAAAAAACATTCAGTACTTC.

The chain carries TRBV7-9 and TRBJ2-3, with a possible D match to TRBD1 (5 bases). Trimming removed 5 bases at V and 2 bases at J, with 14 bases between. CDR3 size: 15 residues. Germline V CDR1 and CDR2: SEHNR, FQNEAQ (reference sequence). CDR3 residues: CASSPGVGATDTQYF. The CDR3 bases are TGTGCCAGCAGCCCGGGCGTTGGGGCCACAGATACGCAGTATTTT.

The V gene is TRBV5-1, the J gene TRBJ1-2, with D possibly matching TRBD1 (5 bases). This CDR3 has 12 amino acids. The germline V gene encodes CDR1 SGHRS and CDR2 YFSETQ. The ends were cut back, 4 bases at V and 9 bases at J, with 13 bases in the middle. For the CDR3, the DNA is TGCGCCAGCAGCGTCGGGGGGGATCGCTACACCTTC. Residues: CASSVGGDRYTF.

The CDR3 here is CASSLQLVAFF. In DNA form, the CDR3 reads TGTGCCAGCAGCTTGCAACTCGTAGCTTTCTTT. The chain carries TRBV5-8 and TRBJ1-1; D gene ambiguous. V lost 1 base and J 10 bases, leaving 8 bases between the germline ends. CDR3 size: 11 residues. Germline V gene sequence: CDR1 SGHTS, CDR2 YDEGEE.

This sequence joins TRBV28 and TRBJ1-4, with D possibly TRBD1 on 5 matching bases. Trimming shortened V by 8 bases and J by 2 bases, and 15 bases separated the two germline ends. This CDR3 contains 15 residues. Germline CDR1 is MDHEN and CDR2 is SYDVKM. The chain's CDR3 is CASATPGITNEKLFF. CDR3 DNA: TGTGCCAGCGCCACTCCAGGGATCACTAATGAAAAACTGTTTTTT.

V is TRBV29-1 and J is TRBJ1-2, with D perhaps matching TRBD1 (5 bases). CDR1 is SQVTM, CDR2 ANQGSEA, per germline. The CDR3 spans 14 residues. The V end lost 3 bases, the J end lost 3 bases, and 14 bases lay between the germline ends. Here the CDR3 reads CSVDGWGEDYGYTF. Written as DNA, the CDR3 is TGCAGCGTTGACGGCTGGGGCGAGGACTATGGCTACACCTTC. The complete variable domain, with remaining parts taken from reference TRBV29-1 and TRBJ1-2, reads SAVISQKPSRDICQRGTSLTIQCQVDSQVTMMFWYRQQPGQSLTLIATANQGSEATYESGFVIDKFPISRPNLTFSTLTVSNMSPEDSSIYLCSVDGWGEDYGYTFGSGTRLTVV.

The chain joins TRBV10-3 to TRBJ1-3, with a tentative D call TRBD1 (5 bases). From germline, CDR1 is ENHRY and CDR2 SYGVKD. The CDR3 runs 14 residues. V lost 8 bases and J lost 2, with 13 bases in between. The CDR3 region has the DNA TGTGCCATCGGGGCATCCGCGGCTGGAAACACCATATATTTT. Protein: CAIGASAAGNTIYF.

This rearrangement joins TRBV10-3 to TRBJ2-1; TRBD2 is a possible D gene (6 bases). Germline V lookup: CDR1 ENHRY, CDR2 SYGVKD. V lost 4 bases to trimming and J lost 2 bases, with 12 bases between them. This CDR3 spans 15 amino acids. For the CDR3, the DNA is TGTGCCATCAGTGCAAGTAGCGGTACCTACAATGAGCAGTTCTTC. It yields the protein CAISASSGTYNEQFF.

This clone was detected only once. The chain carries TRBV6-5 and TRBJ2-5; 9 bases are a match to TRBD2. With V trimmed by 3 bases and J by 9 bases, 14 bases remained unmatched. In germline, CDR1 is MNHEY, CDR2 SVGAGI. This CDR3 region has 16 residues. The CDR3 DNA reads TGTGCCAGCAGTTATGGTAGCGGGAGCTCGAGAGGGGCCCAGTACTTC. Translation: CASSYGSGSSRGAQYF.

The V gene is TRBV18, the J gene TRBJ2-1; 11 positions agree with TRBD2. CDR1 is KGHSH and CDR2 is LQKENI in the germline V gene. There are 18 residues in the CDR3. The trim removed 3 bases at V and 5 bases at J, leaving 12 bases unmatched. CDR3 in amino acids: CASSPKLDTSGSDNEQFF. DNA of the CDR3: TGTGCCAGCTCACCCAAGCTGGATACTAGCGGGAGTGACAATGAGCAGTTCTTC.

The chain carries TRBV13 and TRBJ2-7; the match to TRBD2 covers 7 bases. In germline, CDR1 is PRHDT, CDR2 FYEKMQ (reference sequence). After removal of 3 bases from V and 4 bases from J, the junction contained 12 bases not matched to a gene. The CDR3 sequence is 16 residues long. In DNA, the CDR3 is TGTGCCAGCAGCTTTCTTCGAGGACTAGAGAGATACGAGCAGTACTTC. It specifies CASSFLRGLERYEQYF.